The 10 T cell receptor beta chains below come from one sample, sequenced in a study of T cell responses to AZD1222 COVID-19 vaccine. Clones were sequenced by immunoSEQ multiplex PCR, and TCRdb holds only the in-frame ones, with some missing. The data contain roughly 120,000 clones, about 90% of them singletons. The sequencing used peripheral blood, collected on day 0 of MenACWY control vaccination. These receptor sequences come from an adult in good health.

The chain uses TRBV24-1 and TRBJ1-1, with D maybe TRBD1 (5 bases). This CDR3 comprises 15 residues. The V gene lost 0 bases and the J gene lost 5 bases, with 12 bases spanning the gap. CDR1 KGHDR and CDR2 SFDVKD come from the germline V gene. CDR3 amino acids: CATSDLSREGTEAFF. The CDR3 DNA reads TGTGCCACCAGTGATTTGTCCAGGGAAGGTACTGAAGCTTTCTTT.

CDR3 residues: CASSIGAGRRNQPQHF. The CDR3 nucleotides read TGTGCCAGTAGTATCGGGGCAGGAAGGAGGAATCAGCCCCAGCATTTT. The chain carries TRBV19 and TRBJ1-5; tentative D call: TRBD1 (5 bases). The CDR3 consists of 16 residues. The germline V gene has CDR1 LNHDA and CDR2 SQIVND (reference sequence). The V end was cut by 3 bases, the J end by 4 bases, with 16 bases between.

The chain carries TRBV6-1 and TRBJ1-2; possibly TRBD1 for D (5 bases). The CDR3 totals 14 residues. Trimming took off 2 bases at V and 8 bases at J, with 15 bases between the two ends. Germline CDR1 MNHNS, CDR2 SASEGT. The CDR3 loop reads CASSEMGPMDGYTF. CDR3 DNA: TGTGCCAGCAGTGAAATGGGACCAATGGACGGCTACACCTTC.

V usage is TRBV19 and J usage is TRBJ2-7; 12 nucleotides align to TRBD2. In germline, CDR1 is LNHDA, CDR2 SQIVND (reference sequence). This CDR3 is 15 amino acids long. Unmatched junction bases numbered 8, after V lost 5 bases and J lost 6 bases. DNA for the CDR3: TGTGCCAGTAGTCAGACTAGCGGGAGTTTTGTCGAGCAGTACTTC. Its translation: CASSQTSGSFVEQYF.

The chain is built from TRBV5-1 and TRBJ2-7; D may correspond to TRBD1 or TRBD2 (6 bases each). The length of the CDR3 is 13 residues. V was shortened by 2 bases and J by 6 bases, with 12 bases between the two germline ends. CDR1 and CDR2 (germline): SGHRS, YFSETQ. This CDR3 is CASSLRGGTEQYF. CDR3 bases: TGCGCCAGCAGCTTAAGAGGGGGGACCGAGCAGTACTTC.

The chain carries TRBV19 and TRBJ2-1; 11 bases agree with TRBD2. The V segment lost 7 bases and the J segment 10 bases; nucleotides outside the gene matches: 6. There are 13 residues in the CDR3. CDR1 is LNHDA, CDR2 SQIVND, per germline (reference sequence). The CDR3 DNA reads as TGTGCCAGTAAATCGAGGACTAGCGGGGAGCAGTTCTTC. Amino acids: CASKSRTSGEQFF.

This chain connects TRBV6-1 to TRBJ1-2, with D tentatively TRBD1 (5 bases). Germline V CDR1 and CDR2: MNHNS, SASEGT. V gave up 6 bases and J gave up 1 base, with 9 bases separating them. CDR3 length equals 13 residues. This chain's CDR3 is CASRDSGNYGYTF. CDR3 DNA sequence: TGTGCCAGCAGAGACAGCGGTAACTATGGCTACACCTTC.

The chain couples TRBV11-1 to TRBJ2-5; 7 nucleotides align to TRBD2. Trimming cost V 4 bases and J 5 bases; bases outside gene matches: 10. CDR1 and CDR2 (germline): SGHAT, FQDESV (reference sequence). The CDR3 sequence is 15 residues long. In nucleotides, the CDR3 is TGTGCCAGCAGCTGGGGATCGGGGGGTAGGGAGACCCAGTACTTC. Protein: CASSWGSGGRETQYF.

This chain uses TRBV7-3 with TRBJ2-5, with 10 nucleotides matching TRBD2. Trimming cost V 1 base and J 3 bases; bases outside gene matches: 8. CDR3 length: 17 amino acids. Germline lookup yields CDR1 SGHTA and CDR2 FQGTGA. CDR3 protein: CASSLMPSGSPEETQYF. DNA for the CDR3: TGTGCCAGCAGCTTAATGCCTAGCGGGAGCCCGGAAGAGACCCAGTACTTC.

The chain uses TRBV21-1 and TRBJ2-7; the D call in the table, TRBD2, was not verified against the DNA. TRBV21-1 is an annotated pseudogene. There are 13 residues in the CDR3. DNA of the CDR3: TGTGCCAGCAGCAAAGCGGGAGGGCCCGAGCAGTACTTC. Protein sequence: CASSKAGGPEQYF.